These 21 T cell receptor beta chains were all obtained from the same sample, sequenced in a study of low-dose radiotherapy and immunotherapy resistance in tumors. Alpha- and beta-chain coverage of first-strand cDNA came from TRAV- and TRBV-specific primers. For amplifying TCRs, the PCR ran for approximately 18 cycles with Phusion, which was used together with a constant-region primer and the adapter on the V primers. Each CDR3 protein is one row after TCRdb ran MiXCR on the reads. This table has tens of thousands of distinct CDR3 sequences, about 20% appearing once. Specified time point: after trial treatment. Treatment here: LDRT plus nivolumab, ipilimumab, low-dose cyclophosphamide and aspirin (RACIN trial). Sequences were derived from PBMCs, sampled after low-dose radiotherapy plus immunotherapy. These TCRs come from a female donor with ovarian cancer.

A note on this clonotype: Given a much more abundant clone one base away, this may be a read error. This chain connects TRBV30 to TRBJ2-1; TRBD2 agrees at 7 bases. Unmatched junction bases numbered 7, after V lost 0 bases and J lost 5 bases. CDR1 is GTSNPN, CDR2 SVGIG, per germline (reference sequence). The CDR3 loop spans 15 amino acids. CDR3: CAWSVWPSGNNEQFF. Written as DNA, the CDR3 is TGTGCCTGGAGTGTATGGCCTAGCGGAAACAATGAGCAGTTCTTC.

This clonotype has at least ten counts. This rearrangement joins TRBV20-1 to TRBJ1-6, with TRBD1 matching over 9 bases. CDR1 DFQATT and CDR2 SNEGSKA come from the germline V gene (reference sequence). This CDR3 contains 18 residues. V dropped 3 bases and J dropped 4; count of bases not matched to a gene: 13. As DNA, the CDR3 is TGCAGTGCTAGTCCCCCCCTACAGGGGGCGAGTTATAATTCACCCCTCCACTTT. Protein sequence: CSASPPLQGASYNSPLHF.

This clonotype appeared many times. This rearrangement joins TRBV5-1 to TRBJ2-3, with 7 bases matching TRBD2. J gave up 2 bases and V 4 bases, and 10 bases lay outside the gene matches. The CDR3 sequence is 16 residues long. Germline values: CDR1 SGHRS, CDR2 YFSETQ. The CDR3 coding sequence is TGCGCCAGCAGCATAACCTCTAGCGGCGCCACAGATACGCAGTATTTT. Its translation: CASSITSSGATDTQYF.

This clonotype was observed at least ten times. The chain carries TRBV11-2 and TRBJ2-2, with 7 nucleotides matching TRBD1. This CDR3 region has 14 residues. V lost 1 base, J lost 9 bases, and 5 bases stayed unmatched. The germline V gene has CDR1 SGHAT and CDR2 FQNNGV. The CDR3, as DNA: TGTGCCAGCAGCTTAGGCAGAGGGGGCCGGGAGCTGTTTTTT. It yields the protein CASSLGRGGRELFF.

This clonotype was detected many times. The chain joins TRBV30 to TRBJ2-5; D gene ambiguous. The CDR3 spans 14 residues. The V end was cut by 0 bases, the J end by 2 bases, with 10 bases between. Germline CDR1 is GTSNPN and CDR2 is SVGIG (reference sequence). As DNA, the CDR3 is TGTGCCTGGAGTGTAAACCTACTTCAAGAGACCCAGTACTTC. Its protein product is CAWSVNLLQETQYF.

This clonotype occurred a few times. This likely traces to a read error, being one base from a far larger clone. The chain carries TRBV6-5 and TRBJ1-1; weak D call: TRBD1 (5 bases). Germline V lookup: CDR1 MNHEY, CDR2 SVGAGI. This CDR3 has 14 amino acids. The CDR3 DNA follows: TGTGTCAGCGGCTGGGGAGGGGTCGACACTGAAGCTTTCTTT. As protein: CVSGWGGVDTEAFF.

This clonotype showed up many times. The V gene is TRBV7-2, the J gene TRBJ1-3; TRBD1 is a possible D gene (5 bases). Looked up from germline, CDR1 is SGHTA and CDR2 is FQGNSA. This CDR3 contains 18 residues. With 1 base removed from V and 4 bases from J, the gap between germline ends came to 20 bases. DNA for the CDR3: TGTGCCAGCAGCTTAGGGGACTATCGCCACCCTAGGGGAAACACCATATATTTT. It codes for CASSLGDYRHPRGNTIYF.

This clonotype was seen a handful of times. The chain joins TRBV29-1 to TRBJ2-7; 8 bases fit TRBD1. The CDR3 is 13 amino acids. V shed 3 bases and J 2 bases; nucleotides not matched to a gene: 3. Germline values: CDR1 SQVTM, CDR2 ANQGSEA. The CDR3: CSVETGVPYEQYF. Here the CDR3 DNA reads TGCAGCGTTGAGACAGGGGTCCCCTACGAGCAGTACTTC.

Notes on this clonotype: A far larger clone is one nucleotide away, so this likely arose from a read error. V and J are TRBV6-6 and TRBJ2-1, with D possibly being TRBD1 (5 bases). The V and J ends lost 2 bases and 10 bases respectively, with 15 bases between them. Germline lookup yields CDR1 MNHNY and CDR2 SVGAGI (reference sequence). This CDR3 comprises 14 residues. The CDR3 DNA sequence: TGTGCCAGCAGTTACGCTCAGGGTGGAAACGAGCAGTTCTTC. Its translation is CASSYAQGGNEQFF.

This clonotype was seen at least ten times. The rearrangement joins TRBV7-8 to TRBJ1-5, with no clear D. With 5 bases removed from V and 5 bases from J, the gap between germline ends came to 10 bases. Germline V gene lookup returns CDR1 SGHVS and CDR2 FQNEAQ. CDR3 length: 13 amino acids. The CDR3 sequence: CASSPSRDQPQHF. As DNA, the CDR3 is TGTGCCAGCAGCCCCTCAAGGGATCAGCCCCAGCATTTT.

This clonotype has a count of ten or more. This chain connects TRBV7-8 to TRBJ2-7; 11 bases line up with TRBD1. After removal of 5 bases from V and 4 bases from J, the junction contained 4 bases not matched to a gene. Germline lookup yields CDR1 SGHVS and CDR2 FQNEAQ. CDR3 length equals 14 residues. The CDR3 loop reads CASSEDRGLYEQYF. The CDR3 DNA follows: TGTGCCAGCAGCGAGGACAGGGGGCTGTACGAGCAGTACTTC.

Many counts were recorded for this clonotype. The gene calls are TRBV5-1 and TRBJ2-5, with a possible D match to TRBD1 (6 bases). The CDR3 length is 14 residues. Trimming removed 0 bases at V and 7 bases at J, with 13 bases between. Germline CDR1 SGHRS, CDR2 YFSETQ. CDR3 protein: CASSLEAGDVTQYF. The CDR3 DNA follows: TGCGCCAGCAGCTTGGAGGCAGGGGACGTGACCCAGTACTTC.

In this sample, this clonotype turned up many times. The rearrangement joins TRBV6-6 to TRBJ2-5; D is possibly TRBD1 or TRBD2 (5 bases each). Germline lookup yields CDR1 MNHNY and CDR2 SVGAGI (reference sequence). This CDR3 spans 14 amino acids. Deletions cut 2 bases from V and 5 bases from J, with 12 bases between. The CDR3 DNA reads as TGTGCCAGCAGTTACCCCCAGGGCGGGGAGACCCAGTACTTC. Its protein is CASSYPQGGETQYF.

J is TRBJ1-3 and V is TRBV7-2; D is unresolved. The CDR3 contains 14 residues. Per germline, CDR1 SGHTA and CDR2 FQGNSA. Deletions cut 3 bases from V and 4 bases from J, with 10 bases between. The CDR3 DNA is TGTGCCAGCAGCTTTTTAGGTATCGGAAACACCATATATTTT. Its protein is CASSFLGIGNTIYF.

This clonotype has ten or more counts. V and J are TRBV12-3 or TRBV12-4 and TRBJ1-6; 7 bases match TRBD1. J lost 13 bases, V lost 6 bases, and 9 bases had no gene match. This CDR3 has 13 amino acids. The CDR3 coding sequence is TGTGCCAGCAGCCCCAGGGGGACTCCCCCCCTCCACTTT. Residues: CASSPRGTPPLHF.

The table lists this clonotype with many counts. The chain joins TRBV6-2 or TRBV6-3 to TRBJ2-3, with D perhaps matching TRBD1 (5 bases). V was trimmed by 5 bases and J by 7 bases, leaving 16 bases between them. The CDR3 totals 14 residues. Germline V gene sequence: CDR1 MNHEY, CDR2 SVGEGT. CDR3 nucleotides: TGTGCCAGCAGTGAAACCTACAGGCAAAATACGCAGTATTTT. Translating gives CASSETYRQNTQYF.

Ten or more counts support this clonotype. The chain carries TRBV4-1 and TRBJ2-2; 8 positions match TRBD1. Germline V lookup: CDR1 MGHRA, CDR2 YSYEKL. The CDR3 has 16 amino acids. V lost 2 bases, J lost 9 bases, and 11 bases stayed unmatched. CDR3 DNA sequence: TGCGCCAGCAGCCAAAGGGGTCCAGGGGGCTTGAGGGAGCTGTTTTTT. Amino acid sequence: CASSQRGPGGLRELFF.

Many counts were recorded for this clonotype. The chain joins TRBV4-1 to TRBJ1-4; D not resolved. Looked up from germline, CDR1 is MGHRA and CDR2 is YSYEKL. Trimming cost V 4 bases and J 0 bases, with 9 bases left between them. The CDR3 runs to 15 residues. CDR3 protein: CASSPTSATNEKLFF. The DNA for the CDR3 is TGCGCCAGCAGCCCCACATCTGCAACTAATGAAAAACTGTTTTTT.

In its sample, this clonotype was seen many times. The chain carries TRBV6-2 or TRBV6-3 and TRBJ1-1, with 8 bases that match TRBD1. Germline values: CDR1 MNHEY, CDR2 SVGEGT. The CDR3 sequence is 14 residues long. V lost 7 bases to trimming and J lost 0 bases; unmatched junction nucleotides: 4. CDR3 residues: CASIPTGVNTEAFF. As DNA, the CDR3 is TGTGCCAGCATTCCGACAGGGGTGAACACTGAAGCTTTCTTT.

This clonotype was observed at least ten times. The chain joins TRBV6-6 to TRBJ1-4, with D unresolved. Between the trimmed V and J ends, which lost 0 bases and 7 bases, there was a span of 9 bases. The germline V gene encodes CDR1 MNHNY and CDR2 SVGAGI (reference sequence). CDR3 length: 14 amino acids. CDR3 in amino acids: CASSYSLGGEKLFF. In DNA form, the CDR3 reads TGTGCCAGCAGTTACTCTTTAGGTGGTGAAAAACTGTTTTTT.

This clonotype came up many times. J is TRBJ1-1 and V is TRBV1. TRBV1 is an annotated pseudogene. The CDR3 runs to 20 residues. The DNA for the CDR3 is TGCACCAGCAGCCAAGATCTATGGGTTTTTTACTGGCAGACCACGCATGAAGCTTTCTTT. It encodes CTSSQDLWVFYWQTTHEAFF.